Each of the 24 T cell receptor beta chains below was sequenced from the same sample in a study of monozygotic twins with inflammatory bowel disease. TCRdb re-called the 5' RACE reads and shows each CDR3 protein once, DNA omitted. This listing includes 310,000 or so distinct CDR3 sequences. The specimen sequenced was blood. The source of these receptors is a human donor with ulcerative colitis or Crohn's disease, or a healthy co-twin of an affected twin (not recorded which).

V is TRBV27 and J is TRBJ1-1; TCRdb calls TRBD1, which cannot be checked without DNA. The CDR3 runs 15 residues. Per germline, CDR1 MNHEY and CDR2 SMNVEV (reference sequence). The CDR3 here is CASSFDRGQSTEAFF.

The rearrangement uses TRBV7-9 and TRBJ2-7; TCRdb calls TRBD1, which cannot be checked without DNA. The length of the CDR3 is 15 residues. Germline CDR1 SEHNR, CDR2 FQNEAQ (reference sequence). This CDR3 reads CASSFLTGAGYEQYF.

The chain employs TRBV4-3 and TRBJ2-7; the TCRdb D gene call, TRBD2, has no DNA to confirm it. Germline CDR1 and CDR2: LGHNA and YSLEER. The CDR3 has 15 amino acids. CDR3 loop: CASSLSGGPTYEQYF.

J is TRBJ2-7 and V is TRBV20-1; TCRdb's D gene call, TRBD1, goes unchecked for lack of DNA. From germline, CDR1 is DFQATT and CDR2 SNEGSKA (reference sequence). The CDR3 length is 14 residues. CDR3 sequence reads: CSARGVGAIYEQYF.

This chain joins TRBV20-1 and TRBJ2-5; TCRdb's D call, TRBD2, is unchecked because there is no DNA. The V gene's germline CDR1 is DFQATT and CDR2 SNEGSKA (reference sequence). This CDR3 has 13 amino acids. CDR3 sequence: CSASGGASETQYF.

V is TRBV7-9 and J is TRBJ1-1; TCRdb indicates TRBD1, and absent DNA this call remains unverified. The CDR3 has 13 residues. Germline lookup yields CDR1 SEHNR and CDR2 FQNEAQ (reference sequence). The CDR3 loop reads CASSLQRGDEAFF.

V is TRBV13 and J is TRBJ2-1; TCRdb picks TRBD2, but there is no DNA to check that call. Germline V lookup: CDR1 PRHDT, CDR2 FYEKMQ (reference sequence). The CDR3 is 18 residues long. CDR3 protein: CASSLNTSGASSYNEQFF.

The V call is TRBV12-3 or TRBV12-4, the J call TRBJ1-2. This CDR3 spans 14 amino acids. The CDR3 sequence: CASSPEVGPYGYTF.

The chain joins TRBV20-1 to TRBJ1-2; the D call from TCRdb, TRBD1, cannot be confirmed without DNA. Per the germline V gene, CDR1 is DFQATT and CDR2 is SNEGSKA (reference sequence). The CDR3 runs 14 residues. CDR3 region: CSAAGTGDTYGYTF.

The chain combines TRBV20-1 with TRBJ2-1; TCRdb proposes TRBD2, but this gene call is untestable without DNA. CDR1 DFQATT and CDR2 SNEGSKA come from the germline V gene (reference sequence). The CDR3 loop spans 14 amino acids. CDR3 in amino acids: CSAEPGLAGNEQFF.

The chain couples TRBV5-1 to TRBJ2-1; TCRdb's D call, TRBD2, is unchecked because there is no DNA. There are 17 residues in the CDR3. The germline V gene has CDR1 SGHRS and CDR2 YFSETQ. The CDR3 loop is CASRPQMTSGAGGEQFF.

The rearrangement uses TRBV19 and TRBJ1-5; TCRdb's D call, TRBD1, is unchecked because there is no DNA. Germline CDR1 LNHDA, CDR2 SQIVND (reference sequence). There are 15 residues in the CDR3. The CDR3 region is CASSISRGQGQPQHF.

The rearrangement joins TRBV7-2 to TRBJ2-1; TCRdb's D call, TRBD1, is unchecked because there is no DNA. There are 14 residues in the CDR3. Germline loops: CDR1 SGHTA, CDR2 FQGNSA. The CDR3 loop reads CASSLWAGAGEQFF.

The CDR3 sequence: CATCLSGRAIYEQYF. V usage is TRBV12-3 or TRBV12-4 and J usage is TRBJ2-7; there is no DNA to check the TCRdb D call of TRBD2. CDR3 length equals 15 residues.

The chain joins TRBV7-9 to TRBJ2-7; TCRdb returns TRBD1, unconfirmable since there is no DNA. This CDR3 spans 15 amino acids. The germline V gene encodes CDR1 SEHNR and CDR2 FQNEAQ (reference sequence). The CDR3: CASSSRQGSRNEQYF.

This chain links TRBV5-1 with TRBJ2-3; the D call from TCRdb, TRBD2, cannot be confirmed without DNA. Germline CDR1 is SGHRS and CDR2 is YFSETQ. The CDR3 is 16 amino acids. CDR3 region: CASSSHLAGGQDTQYF.

The chain is built from TRBV6-5 and TRBJ2-7. This CDR3 contains 15 residues. Germline loops: CDR1 MNHEY, CDR2 SVGAGI. CDR3 residues: CASSYSLGITYEQYF.

The chain joins TRBV7-8 to TRBJ1-2. This CDR3 is 14 amino acids long. The germline V gene encodes CDR1 SGHVS and CDR2 FQNEAQ. This CDR3 reads CASSLVSVSYGYTF.

The chain combines TRBV10-3 with TRBJ2-7; TCRdb picks TRBD1, but there is no DNA to check that call. Germline assignment: CDR1 ENHRY and CDR2 SYGVKD. This CDR3 is built from 14 residues. The CDR3 here is CAIQSGVNSYEQYF.

The V gene is TRBV20-1, the J gene TRBJ2-5; the TCRdb call, TRBD1, lacks DNA for checking. The CDR3 consists of 15 residues. Germline V lookup: CDR1 DFQATT, CDR2 SNEGSKA (reference sequence). The CDR3 reads CSGFGPGQGGETQYF.

The genes are TRBV10-3 and TRBJ2-3; the D call of TRBD1 rests on TCRdb alone, since no DNA is present to check it. CDR1 ENHRY and CDR2 SYGVKD come from the germline V gene. CDR3 length equals 16 residues. The CDR3 loop reads CAISLGGRGINDTQYF.

This chain links TRBV6-1 with TRBJ1-1; the TCRdb call, TRBD1, lacks DNA for checking. Germline V gene sequence: CDR1 MNHNS, CDR2 SASEGT. The CDR3 runs 14 residues. The CDR3 here is CASSEGADRFEAFF.

V and J are TRBV6-4 and TRBJ2-5; TCRdb returns TRBD1, unconfirmable since there is no DNA. The CDR3 consists of 15 residues. Germline V gene lookup returns CDR1 MRHNA and CDR2 SNTAGT. CDR3 residues: CASSPKTGGQETQYF.

This rearrangement joins TRBV7-8 to TRBJ1-2. The CDR3 length is 15 residues. Germline CDR1 is SGHVS and CDR2 is FQNEAQ. The CDR3 is CASSPRRGGGYGYTF.